The clone carrying this TCR beta chain has only one observation. Antigen specificity is unknown. This sample was taken from a study of T cell responses to AZD1222 COVID-19 vaccine. Germline V gene data show CDR1 as MGHDK and CDR2 as SYGVNS. The ends were cut back, 9 bases at V and 2 bases at J, with 16 bases in the middle. The CDR3 covers 14 residues. The protocol was immunoSEQ multiplex PCR, while the TCRdb copy is restricted to in-frame clones and leaves out a portion. The top ten clones hold over 1% of a sample with 150,000 to 200,000 clones, approximately 92% of them seen once. Findings and limits, study-wide: Regions 160-218 and 743-854 dominated among vaccine-associated CD4 TCRs spanning spike. Recipients of AZD1222 seropositive at baseline numbered only five or six. It should be noted that donors were predominantly white British and more often female, and clonal diversity was possibly underestimated. Reportedly, nearly half the spike-specific TCRs target unmutated variant regions.

This clonotype originated in an adult in good health. The gene calls are TRBV25-1 and TRBJ1-1; D possibly corresponds to TRBD1 (5 bases). The sequences come from peripheral blood, collected on day 0 of AZD1222 vaccination. The CDR3 loop reads CASRGRDPNTEAFF. The CDR3 bases are TGTGCCAGTCGGGGGAGGGATCCAAACACTGAAGCTTTCTTT.